This T cell receptor (beta chain) is drawn from a study of tumor-infiltrating lymphocytes in glioblastoma multiforme. This clonotype qualifies as medium-sized (0.01 to 0.1%). What it binds is unknown. TCR beta libraries were built from RNA through three nested multiplex PCR rounds using modified ARM-PCR. A C-beta primer primed TCRB cDNA from approximately 0.5 ug RNA. Unique molecular identifiers were not described for the libraries. MiXCR, run by TCRdb on the multiplex PCR reads, gives a single entry per CDR3 protein. The table has around 15,000 distinct CDR3 sequences, over 65% seen once; the top ten hold approximately 50%. Overall study findings and caveats: Just one glioblastoma patient contributed to the TCR-mutation comparison. No surface-marker sorting into functional T cell subtypes was done.

The CDR3 has 12 residues. V was shortened by 1 base and J by 5 bases, with 5 bases between the two germline ends. Germline lookup yields CDR1 MGHRA and CDR2 YSYEKL. The source of this sequence is a male donor with glioblastoma. The sequencing sample was made of brain tumor tissue. The genes are TRBV4-1 and TRBJ1-2; D unclear. The CDR3 loop is CASSQAGYGYTF. CDR3 DNA sequence: TGCGCCAGCAGCCAAGCTGGGTATGGCTACACCTTC.